This T cell receptor beta chain was sequenced for a study of blood T cell repertoires in COVID-19. In the study overall: The analysed material was cDNA or gDNA that came from T cells, B-cell-depleted T cells, or PBMCs.

Measured with immunoSEQ multiplex PCR; TCRdb has only the in-frame clones, and not every one. The sample has roughly 79,000 clones; 65% to 85% are singletons. After removal of 3 bases from V and 0 bases from J, the junction contained 7 bases not matched to a gene. Germline CDR1 is KGHSH and CDR2 is LQKENI. The CDR3 is made up of 17 amino acids. V gene TRBV18 combines with J gene TRBJ1-1; TRBD1 agrees at 10 bases. The receptor was derived from a man aged 55 to 70 with active or convalescent COVID-19. Specimen: peripheral blood. This CDR3 is CASSPSGTGVMNTEAFF. CDR3 DNA: TGTGCCAGCTCACCTTCCGGGACAGGGGTGATGAACACTGAAGCTTTCTTT. Drawing the rest from reference TRBV18 and TRBJ1-1, the complete variable domain is NAGVMQNPRHLVRRRGQEARLRCSPMKGHSHVYWYRQLPEEGLKFMVYLQKENIIDESGMPKERFSAEFPKEGPSILRIQQVVRGDSAAYFCASSPSGTGVMNTEAFFGQGTRLTVV.